This record covers a single TCR beta chain. This entry is derived from a study of T cells in Graves' hyperthyroidism and ophthalmopathy. Amplification targeted TCR beta CDR3 regions from RNA transcripts. A first-round RT-PCR of the TCR CDR3 used the HTBI primer set. TCRdb used MiXCR to reprocess the multiplex PCR reads, holding one entry per CDR3 protein. The repertoire consists of some 180,000 distinct CDR3 sequences, with over 15% occurring once and the leading ten covering 25% to 30%. Graves' hyperthyroidism is called stable when ophthalmopathy does not progress within 18 months. Diagnostic assessment was based on clinical symptoms, serum thyroxine and TRAb, thyroid ultrasound and orbital computed tomography. Around 10 ml fresh peripheral blood yielded the PBMCs. CDR3 length: 14 amino acids. Looked up from germline, CDR1 is SGDLS and CDR2 is YYNGEE. V was shortened by 0 bases and J by 4 bases, with 10 bases between the two germline ends.

The sequence was collected from a woman in her fifties or sixties with Graves' hyperthyroidism. This chain connects TRBV9 to TRBJ1-2; D not certain. The specimen sequenced was blood. In DNA form, the CDR3 reads TGTGCCAGCAGCGTAGACTTAGGACCCTATGGCTACACCTTC. Translating it yields CASSVDLGPYGYTF.